Presented here are 8 T cell receptor beta chains from one specimen sequenced in a study of cytomegalovirus exposure and HLA in healthy donors. The PCR was carried out with 60 Vbeta primers and 13 Jbeta primers. Clones were sequenced by immunoSEQ multiplex PCR, and TCRdb holds only the in-frame ones, with some missing. Found here are nearly 100,000 clones, about 72% of them singletons; the top ten hold 15% to 20%. The material sequenced was PBMCs. Receptors originate from a woman in her fifties or sixties in good health and CMV-seropositive.

V and J are TRBV10-1 and TRBJ2-1; 10 positions agree with TRBD2. CDR3 length equals 15 residues. Germline V gene sequence: CDR1 WNHNN, CDR2 SYGVQD (reference sequence). Trimming removed 6 bases from V and 5 bases from J; junction bases left unmatched: 7. As DNA, the CDR3 is TGCGCCAGCAGCAGGACTAGCGGAAGAAACAATGAGCAGTTCTTC. Its protein is CASSRTSGRNNEQFF.

The chain has TRBV9 and TRBJ2-1, with 13 bases that match TRBD2. CDR1 and CDR2 (germline): SGDLS, YYNGEE. Germline trimming cut 3 bases from V and 1 base from J; bases unmatched to any gene: 1. This CDR3 is built from 16 residues. Here the CDR3 reads CASSGGLAGSYNEQFF. DNA for the CDR3: TGTGCCAGCAGCGGGGGACTAGCGGGGTCCTACAATGAGCAGTTCTTC.

The CDR3 loop is CSAQGTSGASYNEQFF. The CDR3 DNA sequence: TGCAGCGCCCAAGGGACTAGCGGGGCCTCCTACAATGAGCAGTTCTTC. The V call is TRBV29-1, the J call TRBJ2-1; 13 nucleotides match TRBD2. Germline-derived CDR1 and CDR2 are SQVTM and ANQGSEA. The J segment lost 0 bases and the V segment lost 7 bases, leaving 6 bases of the junction unmatched. The CDR3 is 16 amino acids.

The rearrangement links TRBV27 to TRBJ2-1; 9 nucleotides align to TRBD2. CDR3 size: 15 residues. V dropped 4 bases and J dropped 1; count of bases not matched to a gene: 2. The germline CDR1 and CDR2 sequences are MNHEY and SMNVEV (reference sequence). CDR3 nucleotide sequence: TGTGCCAGCAGTTATAGCGGGAGTTCCTACAATGAGCAGTTCTTC. Translating it yields CASSYSGSSYNEQFF.

V usage is TRBV19 and J usage is TRBJ1-1; 8 bases match TRBD1. After removal of 4 bases from V and 4 bases from J, the junction contained 5 bases not matched to a gene. CDR1 LNHDA and CDR2 SQIVND come from the germline V gene (reference sequence). The CDR3 spans 14 residues. The chain's CDR3 is CASSTPDRVTEAFF. CDR3 sequence (DNA): TGTGCCAGTAGTACCCCGGACAGGGTCACTGAAGCTTTCTTT.

The chain couples TRBV4-1 to TRBJ1-2; 9 nucleotides align to TRBD1. CDR1 is MGHRA, CDR2 YSYEKL, per germline. Losses at the gene ends were 0 bases for V and 4 bases for J; bases not matched to a gene: 3. This CDR3 region has 15 residues. The CDR3 DNA follows: TGCGCCAGCAGCCAAGAAAAGACAGGGGGCTATGGCTACACCTTC. Amino acids: CASSQEKTGGYGYTF.

The V call is TRBV29-1, the J call TRBJ2-7, with D perhaps matching TRBD2 (5 bases). The CDR3 covers 11 residues. In germline, CDR1 is SQVTM, CDR2 ANQGSEA. V lost 3 bases and J lost 3, with 6 bases in between. The CDR3 DNA reads as TGCAGCGTTGAGGGGAGCTACGAGCAGTACTTC. Residues: CSVEGSYEQYF.

This chain uses TRBV9 with TRBJ2-5; TRBD1 matches 8 bases. CDR1 SGDLS and CDR2 YYNGEE come from the germline V gene. Trimming removed 4 bases from V and 4 bases from J; junction bases left unmatched: 6. CDR3 length: 14 residues. CDR3 region: CASSNAGTGETQYF. CDR3 in DNA: TGTGCCAGCAGCAACGCCGGGACAGGAGAGACCCAGTACTTC.